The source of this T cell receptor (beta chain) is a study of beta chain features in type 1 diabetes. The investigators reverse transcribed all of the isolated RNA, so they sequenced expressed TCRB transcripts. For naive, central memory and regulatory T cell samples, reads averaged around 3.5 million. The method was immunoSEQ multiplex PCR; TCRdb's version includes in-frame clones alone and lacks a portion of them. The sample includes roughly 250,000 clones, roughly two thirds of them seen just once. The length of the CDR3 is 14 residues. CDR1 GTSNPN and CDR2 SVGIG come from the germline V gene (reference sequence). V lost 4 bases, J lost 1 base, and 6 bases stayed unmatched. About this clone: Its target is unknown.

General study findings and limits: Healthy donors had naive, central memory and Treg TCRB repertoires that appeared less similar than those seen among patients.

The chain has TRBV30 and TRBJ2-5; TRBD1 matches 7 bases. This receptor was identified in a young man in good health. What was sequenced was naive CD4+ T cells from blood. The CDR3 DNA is TGTGCCTGGACCCGACAGGGAACCCAAGAGACCCAGTACTTC. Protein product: CAWTRQGTQETQYF.